The 11 T cell receptor beta chains below were found in one sample sequenced in a study of T-cell memory formation after mild COVID-19. MiXCR, run by TCRdb on the 5' RACE reads, gives a single entry per CDR3 protein. Here the sample spans about 560,000 distinct CDR3 sequences, roughly 18% being singletons. The sample taken for sequencing was PBMCs or a T cell subset sorted from them (not recorded which). Every receptor here comes from an adult woman who had mild COVID-19 (a few samples of this study predate the infection). Cell type and time point are not known.

This clonotype was counted only a few times. The chain couples TRBV9 to TRBJ2-1; no definite D call. Trimming removed 4 bases from V and 8 bases from J, with 10 bases in between. CDR3 length: 12 amino acids. The V gene's germline CDR1 is SGDLS and CDR2 YYNGEE. CDR3 region: CASSPNGDEQFF. The CDR3 DNA sequence: TGTGCCAGCAGCCCTAACGGAGATGAGCAGTTCTTC.

The chain carries TRBV29-1 and TRBJ2-7; D is unresolved. The length of the CDR3 is 12 residues. CDR1 and CDR2 (germline): SQVTM, ANQGSEA. Trimming removed 4 bases at V and 2 bases at J, with 9 bases between. Here the CDR3 reads CSVGSGTYEQYF. DNA of the CDR3: TGCAGCGTTGGGTCGGGTACCTACGAGCAGTACTTC.

The genes are TRBV5-1 and TRBJ2-5; no clear D. V lost 2 bases and J lost 0, with 8 bases in between. Germline V lookup: CDR1 SGHRS, CDR2 YFSETQ. The CDR3 extends over 14 amino acids. In nucleotides, the CDR3 is TGCGCCAGCAGCTTCGGCGGCTACCAAGAGACCCAGTACTTC. This codes for CASSFGGYQETQYF.

This clonotype appeared a few times. The chain recombines TRBV5-6 with TRBJ2-7; D is perhaps TRBD2 (7 bases). CDR3 size: 15 residues. The V and J ends lost 7 bases and 5 bases respectively, with 22 bases between them. In germline, CDR1 is SGHDT, CDR2 YYEEEE. The CDR3 nucleotides read TGTGCCAGCTGCTGGTGGGGGGGGGCCCTGGACGAGCAGTACTTC. This translates into CASCWWGGALDEQYF.

This clonotype showed up just a few times. The rearrangement links TRBV6-5 to TRBJ2-7, with 8 positions matching TRBD2. CDR1 is MNHEY and CDR2 is SVGAGI in the germline V gene. The V gene end was trimmed by 6 bases and the J gene end by 4 bases; junction bases not matched to a gene: 11. The CDR3 consists of 15 residues. CDR3 DNA sequence: TGTGCCAGCAGCCCTATACTAGCGGAGATTTACGAGCAGTACTTC. This codes for CASSPILAEIYEQYF.

Here the CDR3 DNA reads TGCAGCGCCCCCGGTTTGGGACTCAGCAATGAGCAGTTCTTC. This gives the protein CSAPGLGLSNEQFF. This chain links TRBV29-1 with TRBJ2-1, with D possibly being TRBD2 (6 bases). The CDR3 is 14 residues long. The germline gives CDR1 SQVTM, CDR2 ANQGSEA. V was pared by 7 bases and J by 6 bases, with 19 bases between.

V and J are TRBV25-1 and TRBJ2-3, with 8 bases identical to TRBD1. The CDR3 length is 19 residues. After removal of 1 base from V and 4 bases from J, the junction contained 16 bases not matched to a gene. The germline CDR1 and CDR2 sequences are MGHDK and SYGVNS. The CDR3 coding sequence is TGTGCCAGCAGTGAATCCCCGGGGTCCGAGACAGGGGTCGCAGATACGCAGTATTTT. Translated, it gives CASSESPGSETGVADTQYF. The variable domain in full, with the rest retrieved from reference TRBV25-1 and TRBJ2-3, is EADIYQTPRYLVIGTGKKITLECSQTMGHDKMYWYQQDPGMELHLIHYSYGVNSTEKGDLSSESTVSRIRTEHFPLTLESARPSHTSQYLCASSESPGSETGVADTQYFGPGTRLTVL.

A few counts support this clonotype. The DNA for the CDR3 is TGTGCCAGTAGTACGGAGGGTGAGAATTCACCCCTCCACTTT. Its protein is CASSTEGENSPLHF. The chain links TRBV19 to TRBJ1-6; D is uncertain. The CDR3 loop spans 14 amino acids. The germline gives CDR1 LNHDA, CDR2 SQIVND (reference sequence). Deletions cut 4 bases from V and 7 bases from J, with 11 bases between.

The chain couples TRBV7-9 to TRBJ2-3; possible D gene TRBD2, 7 bases. V lost 8 bases and J 2 bases, leaving 17 bases between the germline ends. The CDR3 contains 15 residues. The germline CDR1 and CDR2 sequences are SEHNR and FQNEAQ (reference sequence). The CDR3 DNA reads as TGTGCCAGCGCCCGGATGGCGGGGGCCACAGATACGCAGTATTTT. It is translated as CASARMAGATDTQYF.

The chain uses TRBV12-3 or TRBV12-4 and TRBJ2-7, with a tentative D call TRBD2 (6 bases). The CDR3 is 15 residues long. V was trimmed by 1 base and J by 1 base, leaving 11 bases between them. The CDR3 sequence: CASSLGRGESYEQYF. The CDR3 nucleotides read TGTGCCAGCAGTTTAGGGCGGGGCGAGTCCTACGAGCAGTACTTC.

The J gene is TRBJ2-6, the V gene TRBV20-1, with no clear D. CDR1 DFQATT and CDR2 SNEGSKA come from the germline V gene (reference sequence). V dropped 4 bases and J dropped 0 bases, with 7 bases sitting between them. This CDR3 has 14 amino acids. The chain's CDR3 is CSAKTNSGANVLTF. In nucleotides, the CDR3 is TGCAGTGCTAAGACCAACTCTGGGGCCAACGTCCTGACTTTC.